These 11 T cell receptor beta chains came from one sample sequenced in a study of cytomegalovirus exposure and HLA in healthy donors. PCR primers comprised 60 Vbeta and 13 Jbeta primers. Profiling relied on immunoSEQ multiplex PCR, and the TCRdb table lists in-frame clones only, not all of them. The sample has approximately 170,000 clones; just under 75% are singletons. Sequenced sample: PBMCs. These receptors all come from a man under 40 in good health and CMV-seropositive.

As for this clone: This sample includes further DNA sequences coding for the same CDR3. The chain has TRBV5-1 and TRBJ1-1; D gene unclear. The CDR3 spans 13 residues. CDR1 and CDR2 from the germline V gene are SGHRS and YFSETQ. The ends were cut back, 0 bases at V and 2 bases at J, with 5 bases in the middle. DNA of the CDR3: TGCGCCAGCAGCTTGGCGGGAAACACTGAAGCTTTCTTT. It is translated as CASSLAGNTEAFF. The full variable domain, with the rest looked up from reference TRBV5-1 and TRBJ1-1, is KAGVTQTPRYLIKTRGQQVTLSCSPISGHRSVSWYQQTPGQGLQFLFEYFSETQRNKGNFPGRFSGRQFSNSRSEMNVSTLELGDSALYLCASSLAGNTEAFFGQGTRLTVV.

The chain employs TRBV4-2 and TRBJ2-1; 12 bases are a match to TRBD2. The junction had 2 bases not matched to a gene; V was cut back by 1 base and J by 4 bases. Germline CDR1 LGHNA, CDR2 YNFKEQ. The CDR3 sequence is 16 residues long. Written as DNA, the CDR3 is TGTGCCAGCAGCCAAGTCGGGACTAGCGGGTACAATGAGCAGTTCTTC. Translating gives CASSQVGTSGYNEQFF.

The rearrangement links TRBV6-5 to TRBJ1-6; 10 bases are shared with TRBD1. CDR3 length: 11 residues. The J segment lost 16 bases and the V segment lost 5 bases, leaving 2 bases of the junction unmatched. Germline CDR1 and CDR2: MNHEY and SVGAGI. The CDR3 sequence is CASSQGQGLHF. The CDR3 region has the DNA TGTGCCAGCAGTCAGGGACAGGGGCTCCACTTT.

V and J are TRBV10-3 and TRBJ2-7; TRBD2 matches 11 bases. Germline CDR1 and CDR2: ENHRY and SYGVKD. Trimming took 10 bases from V and 2 from J; bases not matched to a gene: 13. The length of the CDR3 is 16 residues. CDR3 amino acids: CATEGSGGAQTYEQYF. The CDR3 bases are TGTGCCACGGAGGGTAGCGGGGGGGCTCAAACCTACGAGCAGTACTTC.

The chain carries TRBV6-4 and TRBJ2-1; D gene ambiguous. The CDR3 sequence is 15 residues long. CDR1 MRHNA and CDR2 SNTAGT come from the germline V gene. V lost 4 bases, J lost 0 bases, and 10 bases lay in between. In DNA, the CDR3 is TGTGCCAGCAGTGCATCGTTTAGCTCCTACAATGAGCAGTTCTTC. This translates into CASSASFSSYNEQFF.

This clone was detected only once. The rearrangement links TRBV4-1 to TRBJ2-5; D is unresolved. CDR1 is MGHRA and CDR2 is YSYEKL in the germline V gene. V dropped 0 bases and J dropped 2 bases, with 10 bases sitting between them. The CDR3 spans 15 residues. The CDR3: CASSQESKEQETQYF. The CDR3, as DNA: TGCGCCAGCAGCCAAGAGTCGAAGGAGCAAGAGACCCAGTACTTC.

Worth noting for this clone: The sample contains more than one DNA sequence encoding this CDR3. The J gene is TRBJ1-1, the V gene TRBV19; D is uncertain. There are 13 residues in the CDR3. Trimming took 6 bases from V and 1 from J, leaving 9 bases between them. Germline lookup yields CDR1 LNHDA and CDR2 SQIVND (reference sequence). The CDR3 nucleotides read TGTGCCAGTAGCTTGGGAGGGAACACTGAAGCTTTCTTT. Protein product: CASSLGGNTEAFF.

This clone has just one count. J is TRBJ2-7 and V is TRBV19; the match to TRBD1 covers 9 bases. Germline V gene data show CDR1 as LNHDA and CDR2 as SQIVND (reference sequence). Trimming took 4 bases from V and 3 from J; bases not matched to a gene: 4. This CDR3 has 14 amino acids. In DNA, the CDR3 is TGTGCCAGTAGTAGACAGGGGGTCAACTACGAGCAGTACTTC. Residues: CASSRQGVNYEQYF.

This clone appeared a few times. This chain uses TRBV29-1 with TRBJ1-4; possibly TRBD1 for D (6 bases). Trimming took 8 bases from V and 7 from J, leaving 17 bases between them. The CDR3 consists of 13 residues. Germline V lookup: CDR1 SQVTM, CDR2 ANQGSEA. CDR3: CSFSRGLGEKLFF. CDR3 nucleotides: TGCAGCTTTAGCAGGGGTTTGGGTGAAAAACTGTTTTTT.

This clone was detected a few times. This rearrangement joins TRBV5-1 to TRBJ2-7; tentative D call: TRBD1 (7 bases). The germline CDR1 and CDR2 sequences are SGHRS and YFSETQ. This CDR3 has 14 amino acids. With 4 bases removed from V and 4 bases from J, the gap between germline ends came to 15 bases. The CDR3 sequence: CASSGGGGGYEQYF. The CDR3 coding sequence is TGCGCCAGCAGCGGCGGAGGGGGCGGGTACGAGCAGTACTTC.

The chain couples TRBV6-5 to TRBJ1-2; tentative D call: TRBD1 (5 bases). The germline gives CDR1 MNHEY, CDR2 SVGAGI. The CDR3 is 12 residues long. V lost 7 bases and J lost 5, with 11 bases in between. Here the CDR3 reads CASNGGGYGYTF. The CDR3 DNA sequence: TGTGCCAGCAATGGGGGGGGGTATGGCTACACCTTC.